The T cell receptor (beta chain) described here comes from a study of cytomegalovirus exposure and HLA in healthy donors. Germline lookup yields CDR1 SGHTS and CDR2 YDEGEE. Trimming removed 3 bases from V and 6 bases from J; junction bases left unmatched: 9. This CDR3 is built from 15 residues. With 60 Vbeta and 13 Jbeta primers, the PCR was carried out. TCRdb keeps only in-frame clones here, not all; method: immunoSEQ multiplex PCR. The table shows 100,000 to 150,000 clones, with around four fifths occurring only once. Whole-study results and caveats: Researchers reported in a later analysis that a missense DCLRE1C variant was tied to TCR beta V- and J-gene trimming.

Comment on this clone: Its antigen is not known.

The chain uses TRBV5-8 and TRBJ1-2; the match to TRBD1 covers 9 bases. The source is a boy between 2 and 10 years old in good health and CMV-seronegative. The sequencing sample was made of PBMCs. In DNA form, the CDR3 reads TGTGCCAGCAGCTCTCACAGGGGGCAGGTTGATGGCTACACCTTC. Translated, it gives CASSSHRGQVDGYTF.